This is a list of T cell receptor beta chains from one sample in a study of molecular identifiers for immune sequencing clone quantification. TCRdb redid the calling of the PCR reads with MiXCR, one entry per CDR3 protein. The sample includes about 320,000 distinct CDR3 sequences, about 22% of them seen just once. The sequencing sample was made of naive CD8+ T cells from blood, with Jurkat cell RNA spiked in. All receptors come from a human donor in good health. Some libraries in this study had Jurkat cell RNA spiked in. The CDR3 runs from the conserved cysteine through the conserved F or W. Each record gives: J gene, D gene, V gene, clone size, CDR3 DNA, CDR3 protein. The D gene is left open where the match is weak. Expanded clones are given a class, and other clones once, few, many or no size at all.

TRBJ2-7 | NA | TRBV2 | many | TGTGCCAGCAGTGAAGGACTCCCCTACGAGCAGTACTTC | CASSEGLPYEQYF
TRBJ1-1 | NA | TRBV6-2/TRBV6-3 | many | TGTGCCAGCAGCCGGTACACTGAAGCTTTCTTT | CASSRYTEAFF
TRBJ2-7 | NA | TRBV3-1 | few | TGTGCCAGCAGCCAAGATGGCGGGGGCCCCTCCTACGAGCAGTACTTC | CASSQDGGGPSYEQYF
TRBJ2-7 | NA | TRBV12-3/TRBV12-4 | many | TGTGCCAGCAGTCCCCCTCCGCAACAGGTGTCCTACGAGCAGTACTTC | CASSPPPQQVSYEQYF
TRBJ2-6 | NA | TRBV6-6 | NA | TGTGCCAGTACCCCGACGGGAATATCTGGGGCCAACGTCCTGACTTTC | CASTPTGISGANVLTF
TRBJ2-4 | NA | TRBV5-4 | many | TGTGCCAGCAGGGGAAATGAAAACATTCAGTACTTC | CASRGNENIQYF
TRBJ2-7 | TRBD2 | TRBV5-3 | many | TGTGCCAGAAGCTTGGTCCTAGCGGGAGTTGGCGAGCAGTACTTC | CARSLVLAGVGEQYF
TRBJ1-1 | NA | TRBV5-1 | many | TGCGCCAGCAGCTGGGACCGGGCGAACACTGAAGCTTTCTTT | CASSWDRANTEAFF
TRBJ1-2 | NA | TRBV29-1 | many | TGCAGCGTTGACAAGGAGGAAAGGGCATATGGCTACACCTTC | CSVDKEERAYGYTF
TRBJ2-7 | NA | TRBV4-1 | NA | TGCGCCAGCAGCCAAGTTGGGGGCAGTAAATACGAGCAGTACTTC | CASSQVGGSKYEQYF
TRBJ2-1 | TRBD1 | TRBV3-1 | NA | TGTGCCAGCAGCCAAGCGGAGAGTATAGACAGGGGACCCTACAATGAGCAGTTCTTC | CASSQAESIDRGPYNEQFF
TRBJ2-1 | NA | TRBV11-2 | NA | TGTGCCAGCAGCCCACCGGGGATAGGGGATGAGCAGTTCTTC | CASSPPGIGDEQFF
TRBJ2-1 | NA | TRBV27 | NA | TGTGCCAGCAGAAAGGGCCAGAATGAGCAGTTCTTC | CASRKGQNEQFF
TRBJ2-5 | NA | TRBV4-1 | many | TGCGCCAGCAGCCAAGATCGCGGGACCGGGTGGGCCCAGTACTTC | CASSQDRGTGWAQYF
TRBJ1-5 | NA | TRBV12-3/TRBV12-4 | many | TGTGCCAGCAGTTTAGAGATTTCCCCCGATCAGCCCCAGCATTTT | CASSLEISPDQPQHF
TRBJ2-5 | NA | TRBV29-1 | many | TGCAGCGCCGAGGGGGATGACAGGATTGAGACCCAGTACTTC | CSAEGDDRIETQYF
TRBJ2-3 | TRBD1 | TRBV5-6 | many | TGTGCCAGCAGCTTGGTTCCGACAGGGGGTTTCACAGATACGCAGTATTTT | CASSLVPTGGFTDTQYF
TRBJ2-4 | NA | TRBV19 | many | TGTGCCAGTAGTCCAGGGTTAGTCATTCAGTACTTC | CASSPGLVIQYF
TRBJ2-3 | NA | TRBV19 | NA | TGTGCCAGTAGTATAGGTGGAGGGGGCACAGATACGCAGTATTTT | CASSIGGGGTDTQYF
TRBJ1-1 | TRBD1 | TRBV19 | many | TGTGCCAGTATGCCTGTGCCGGGACAGGGGTTTGAAGCTTTCTTT | CASMPVPGQGFEAFF
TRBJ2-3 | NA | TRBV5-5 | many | TGTGCCAGCAGCTTGGAGCTTCGGGGGACAGATACGCAGTATTTT | CASSLELRGTDTQYF
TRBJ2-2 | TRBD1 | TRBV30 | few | TGTGCCTGGAGTGTGGGCCAGGGGGCCGGGGAGCTGTTTTTT | CAWSVGQGAGELFF
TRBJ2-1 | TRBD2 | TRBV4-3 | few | TGCGCCAGCAGCCAAGGTCTTAGCGGGGTCATTTACAATGAGCAGTTCTTC | CASSQGLSGVIYNEQFF
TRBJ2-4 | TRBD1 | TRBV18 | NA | TGTGCCAGCTCCCCAACAGGGGGCAAAGCCAAAAACATTCAGTACTTC | CASSPTGGKAKNIQYF
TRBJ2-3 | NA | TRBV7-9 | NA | TGTGCCAGCAGCTTAGGGGGGTTTTTACCAACAGATACGCAGTATTTT | CASSLGGFLPTDTQYF
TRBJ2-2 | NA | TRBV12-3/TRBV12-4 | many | TGTGCCAGCAGTCCACGCCTTCCGAACACCGGGGAGCTGTTTTTT | CASSPRLPNTGELFF
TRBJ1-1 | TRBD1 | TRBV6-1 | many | TGTGCCAGCAGTCTACAACAGGGGGTCAACACTGAAGCTTTCTTT | CASSLQQGVNTEAFF
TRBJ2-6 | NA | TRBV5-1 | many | TGCGCCAGCAGCTGGACAGCCTCTGGGGCCAACGTCCTGACTTTC | CASSWTASGANVLTF
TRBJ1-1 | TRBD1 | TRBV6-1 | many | TGTGCCAGCAGTGGGGGACAGACAGAAGCTTTCTTT | CASSGGQTEAFF
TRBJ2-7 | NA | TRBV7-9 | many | TGTGCCAGCAGCCGCCCCACGGGGGATGGCTACGAGCAGTACTTC | CASSRPTGDGYEQYF
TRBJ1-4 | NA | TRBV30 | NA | TGCGCTGGCCCCACCGGAACTAATGAAAGACTGTTTTTT | CAGPTGTNERLFF
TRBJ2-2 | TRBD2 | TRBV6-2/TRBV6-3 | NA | TGTGCCAGCAGTGTAGGACTAGCGGGACCCGGGGAGCTGTTTTTT | CASSVGLAGPGELFF
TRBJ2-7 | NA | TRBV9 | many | TGTGCCAGCAGCGCCGCACCCCTGCTCGAGCAGTACTTC | CASSAAPLLEQYF
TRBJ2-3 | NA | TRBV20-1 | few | TGCAGTGCTATACCTCTATCTAGCACAGATACGCAGTATTTT | CSAIPLSSTDTQYF
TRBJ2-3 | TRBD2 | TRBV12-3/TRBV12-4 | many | TGTGCCAGCAGTCGGTGGACTAGCGGAGACACAGATACGCAGTATTTT | CASSRWTSGDTDTQYF
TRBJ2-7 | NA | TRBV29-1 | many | TGCAGCGTTGTCTCCACGTCCCCCGAGCAGTACTTC | CSVVSTSPEQYF
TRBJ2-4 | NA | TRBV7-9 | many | TGTGCCAGCAGCTTAGCGGCCGGACTAGCCAAAAACATTCAGTACTTC | CASSLAAGLAKNIQYF
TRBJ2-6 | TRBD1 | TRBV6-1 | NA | TGTGCCAGCAGTGGCGCTCCCCGGACAGGGGAAAAAACTGGGGCCAACGTCCTGGCTTTC | CASSGAPRTGEKTGANVLAF
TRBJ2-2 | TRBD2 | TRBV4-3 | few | TGCGCCAGCAGCCTCCGGAGACTAGCAGCCGGGGAGCTGTTTTTT | CASSLRRLAAGELFF
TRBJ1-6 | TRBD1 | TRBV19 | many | TGTGCCACGGGACAGATGCCGTCTTCACCCCTCCACTTT | CATGQMPSSPLHF
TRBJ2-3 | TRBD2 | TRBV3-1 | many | TGTGCCAGCAGCCCGGGACTAGCGGAGGTTACGCAGTATTTT | CASSPGLAEVTQYF
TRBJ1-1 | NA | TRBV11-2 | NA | TGTGCCAGCAGCTTAGTAACGGTACCTCAAGCTTTCTTT | CASSLVTVPQAFF
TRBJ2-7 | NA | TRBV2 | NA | TGTGCCAGCCGTCGGGCCCTCTCCTACGAGCAGTACTTC | CASRRALSYEQYF
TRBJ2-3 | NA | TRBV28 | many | TGTGCCAGCAGTTTTGGCTGGTCCACGGATACGCAGTATTTT | CASSFGWSTDTQYF
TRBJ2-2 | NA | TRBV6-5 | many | TGTGCCAGCAGCTATGCCAGCAAGGGGACCGGGGAGCTGTTTTTT | CASSYASKGTGELFF
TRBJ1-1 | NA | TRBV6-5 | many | TGTGCCAGCACCACAGGGCCGGGGGGTGAAGCTTTCTTT | CASTTGPGGEAFF
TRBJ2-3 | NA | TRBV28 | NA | TGTGCCAGCAGCTACAGGATCGGAGATACGCAGTATTTT | CASSYRIGDTQYF
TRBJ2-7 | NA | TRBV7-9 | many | TGTGCCAGCAGCTTTTCCCAGGGGCCGAGACCCTACGAGCAGTACTTC | CASSFSQGPRPYEQYF
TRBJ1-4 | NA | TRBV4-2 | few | TGTGCCAGCAGCCAAGATATCGGGGCCGATGAAAAACTGTTTTTT | CASSQDIGADEKLFF
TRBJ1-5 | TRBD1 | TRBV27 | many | TGTGCCAGCAGTGATCGGACAGGGATTCAGCCCCAGCATTTT | CASSDRTGIQPQHF
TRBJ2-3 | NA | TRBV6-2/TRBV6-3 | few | TGTGCCAGCAGTTACGGGCCGGGGTCCACAGATACGCAGTATTTT | CASSYGPGSTDTQYF
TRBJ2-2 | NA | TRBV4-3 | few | TGCGCCAGCAGCCAAGACTCCGGCCGCATTATAGCCGGGGAGCTGTTTTTT | CASSQDSGRIIAGELFF
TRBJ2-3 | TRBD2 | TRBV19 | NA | TGTGCCAGTTTCTCTGGACTAGCGGGAGGCATAGATACGCAGTATTTT | CASFSGLAGGIDTQYF
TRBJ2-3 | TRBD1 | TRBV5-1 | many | TGCGCCAGCAGCTTGGGCAGGGGACAGTCCTCCACAGATACGCAGTATTTT | CASSLGRGQSSTDTQYF
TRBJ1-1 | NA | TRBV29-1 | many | TGCAGCGTTGTGCTGTGGGGGGGTAGGGACACTGAAGCTTTCTTT | CSVVLWGGRDTEAFF